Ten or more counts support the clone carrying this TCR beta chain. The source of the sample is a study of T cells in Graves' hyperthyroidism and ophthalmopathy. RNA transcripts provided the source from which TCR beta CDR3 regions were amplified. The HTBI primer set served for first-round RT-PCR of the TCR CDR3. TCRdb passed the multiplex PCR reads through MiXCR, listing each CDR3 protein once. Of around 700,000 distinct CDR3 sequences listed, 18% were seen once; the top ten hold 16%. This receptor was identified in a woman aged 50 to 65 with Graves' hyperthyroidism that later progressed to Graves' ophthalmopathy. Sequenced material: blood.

CDR3 bases: TGTGCCAGCAGCCAAGCTTGGACCGGGGGTGAGACCCAGTACTTC. This gives the protein CASSQAWTGGETQYF. This chain connects TRBV3-1 to TRBJ2-5; weak D call: TRBD2 (6 bases). The CDR3 contains 15 residues. Germline loops: CDR1 LGHDT, CDR2 YNNKEL (reference sequence). The germline V and J ends were trimmed by 1 base and 5 bases, with 14 bases remaining between them.